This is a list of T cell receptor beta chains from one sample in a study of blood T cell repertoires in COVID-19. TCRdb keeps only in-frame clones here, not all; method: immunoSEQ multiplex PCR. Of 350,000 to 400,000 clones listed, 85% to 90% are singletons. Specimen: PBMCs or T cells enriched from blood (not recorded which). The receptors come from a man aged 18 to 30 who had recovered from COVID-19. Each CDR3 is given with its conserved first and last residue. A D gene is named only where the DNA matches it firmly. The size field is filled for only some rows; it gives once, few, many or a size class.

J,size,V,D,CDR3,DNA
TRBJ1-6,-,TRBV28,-,CASSFPGVNSPLHF,TGTGCCAGCAGTTTCCCAGGGGTTAATTCACCCCTCCACTTT
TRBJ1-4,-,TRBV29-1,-,CSVKTENEKLFF,TGCAGCGTTAAGACAGAGAATGAAAAACTGTTTTTT
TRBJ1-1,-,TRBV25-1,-,CASSESLIGDTEAFF,TGTGCCAGCAGTGAATCCTTGATAGGGGACACTGAAGCTTTCTTT
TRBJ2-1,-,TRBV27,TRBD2,CASSLSGLAGSNEQFF,TGTGCCAGCAGCCTTTCCGGACTAGCGGGGAGCAATGAGCAGTTCTTC
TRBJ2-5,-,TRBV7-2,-,CASSLEPNQRTQYF,TGTGCCAGCAGCTTAGAGCCCAACCAAAGGACCCAGTACTTC
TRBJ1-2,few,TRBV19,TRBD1,CASSIGTGPNYGYTF,TGTGCCAGTAGTATAGGGACAGGTCCTAACTATGGCTACACCTTC
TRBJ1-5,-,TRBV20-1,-,CSASRGSDSNQPQHF,TGCAGTGCTAGTAGAGGGTCCGATAGCAATCAGCCCCAGCATTTT
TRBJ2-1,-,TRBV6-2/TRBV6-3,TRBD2,CASSYRLAGGPNEQFF,TGTGCCAGCAGTTACAGACTAGCGGGAGGGCCCAATGAGCAGTTCTTC
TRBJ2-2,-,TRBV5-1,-,CASSWSRATGELFF,TGCGCCAGCAGCTGGTCGAGGGCCACCGGGGAGCTGTTTTTT
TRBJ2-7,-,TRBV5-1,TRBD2,CASSLAGGFRYEQYF,TGCGCCAGCAGCCTAGCGGGGGGGTTCAGGTACGAGCAGTACTTC
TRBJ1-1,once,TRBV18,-,CASSPPYNRDTEAFF,TGTGCCAGCTCACCACCGTACAACAGGGACACTGAAGCTTTCTTT
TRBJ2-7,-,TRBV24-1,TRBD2,CATSDTGTSPYEQYF,TGTGCCACCAGTGATACCGGGACTAGCCCTTACGAGCAGTACTTC
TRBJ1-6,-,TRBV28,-,CASSPGIQGNSPLHF,TGTGCCAGCAGTCCAGGGATCCAGGGGAATTCACCCCTCCACTTT
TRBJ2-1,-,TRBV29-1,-,CSVDLDRVYNEQFF,TGCAGCGTTGACCTGGACAGAGTCTACAATGAGCAGTTCTTC
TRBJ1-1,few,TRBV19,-,CASSILGGSGRNTEAFF,TGTGCCAGTAGTATTCTCGGGGGAAGCGGACGGAACACTGAAGCTTTCTTT
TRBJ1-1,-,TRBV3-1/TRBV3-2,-,CASSQAPTGYENTEAFF,TGTGCCAGCAGCCAGGCACCTACAGGGTACGAGAACACTGAAGCTTTCTTT
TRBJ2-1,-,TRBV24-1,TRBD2,CATAGPKREGHHEQFF,TGTGCCACCGCCGGCCCCAAGCGGGAGGGTCACCATGAGCAGTTCTTC
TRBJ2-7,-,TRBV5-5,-,CASSLSLGGGTPYEQYF,TGTGCCAGCAGCTTGAGTTTGGGGGGGGGCACTCCCTACGAGCAGTACTTC
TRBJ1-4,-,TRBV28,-,CASSLTDSTTNEKLFF,TGTGCCAGCAGTCTAACCGACAGTACAACTAATGAAAAACTGTTTTTT
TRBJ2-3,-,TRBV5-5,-,CASSLPGTADTQYF,TGTGCCAGCAGCTTGCCGGGGACTGCAGATACGCAGTATTTT
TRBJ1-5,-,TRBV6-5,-,CASPGNQPQHF,TGTGCCAGCCCCGGCAATCAGCCCCAGCATTTT
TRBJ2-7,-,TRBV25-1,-,CASSGLGGGSSYEQYF,TGTGCCAGCAGTGGCTTAGGGGGGGGAAGCTCCTACGAGCAGTACTTC
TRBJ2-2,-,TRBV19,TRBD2,CASSIVTSGGDKSGELFF,TGTGCCAGTAGTATAGTGACTAGCGGGGGCGATAAGTCCGGGGAGCTGTTTTTT
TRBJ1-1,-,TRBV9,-,CASSVVRGGSNTEAFF,TGTGCCAGCAGCGTAGTACGGGGGGGCTCGAACACTGAAGCTTTCTTT
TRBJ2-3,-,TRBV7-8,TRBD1,CASSTGTGGKDTQYF,TGTGCCAGCAGCACCGGGACAGGGGGCAAGGATACGCAGTATTTT
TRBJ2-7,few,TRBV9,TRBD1,CASSAQASGQGYEQYF,TGTGCCAGCAGCGCTCAAGCCTCGGGACAGGGGTACGAGCAGTACTTC
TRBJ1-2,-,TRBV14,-,CASSPLPVYGYTF,TGTGCCAGCAGCCCTCTACCTGTCTATGGCTACACCTTC
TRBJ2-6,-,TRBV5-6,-,CASSLGRTEYAGANVLTF,TGTGCCAGCAGCTTGGGTAGGACAGAGTATGCTGGGGCCAACGTCCTGACTTTC
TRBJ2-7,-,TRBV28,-,CASSTTGGDNYEQYF,TGTGCCAGCAGCACCACCGGAGGGGATAACTACGAGCAGTACTTC